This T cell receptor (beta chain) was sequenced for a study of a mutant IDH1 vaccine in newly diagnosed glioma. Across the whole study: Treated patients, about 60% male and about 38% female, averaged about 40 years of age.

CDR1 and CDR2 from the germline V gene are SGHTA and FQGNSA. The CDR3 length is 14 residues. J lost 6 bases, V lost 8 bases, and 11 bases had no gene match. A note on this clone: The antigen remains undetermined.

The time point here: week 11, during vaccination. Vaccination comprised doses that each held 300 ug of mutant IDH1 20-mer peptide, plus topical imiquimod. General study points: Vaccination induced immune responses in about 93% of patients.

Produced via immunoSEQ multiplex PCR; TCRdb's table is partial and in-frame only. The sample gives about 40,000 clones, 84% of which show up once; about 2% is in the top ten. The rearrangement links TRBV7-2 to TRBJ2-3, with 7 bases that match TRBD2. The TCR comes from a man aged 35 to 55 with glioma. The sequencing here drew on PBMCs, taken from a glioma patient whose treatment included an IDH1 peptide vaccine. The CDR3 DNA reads TGTGCCAGCCCCCCCCTGGGAGGGTTCGATACGCAGTATTTT. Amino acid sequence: CASPPLGGFDTQYF.